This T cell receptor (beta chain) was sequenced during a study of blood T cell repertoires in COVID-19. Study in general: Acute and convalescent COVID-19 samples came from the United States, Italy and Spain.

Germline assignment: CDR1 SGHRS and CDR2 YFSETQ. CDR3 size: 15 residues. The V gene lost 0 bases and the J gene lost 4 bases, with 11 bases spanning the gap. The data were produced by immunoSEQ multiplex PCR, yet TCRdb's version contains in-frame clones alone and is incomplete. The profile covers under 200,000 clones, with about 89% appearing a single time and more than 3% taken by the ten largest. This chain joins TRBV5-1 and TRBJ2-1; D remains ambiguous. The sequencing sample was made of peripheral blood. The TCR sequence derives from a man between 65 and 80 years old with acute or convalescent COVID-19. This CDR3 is CASSLASVGYNEQFF. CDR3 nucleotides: TGCGCCAGCAGCTTGGCCAGCGTTGGGTACAATGAGCAGTTCTTC.